This section outlines one TCR beta chain sequence together with its context. This sample is drawn from a study of shared clonotypes between healthy human individuals. Across the study: Three plates each covered CD4 naive and memory; CD8 naive two, CD8 memory one.

The CDR3 runs to 16 residues. The germline V gene encodes CDR1 SEHNR and CDR2 FQNEAQ (reference sequence). V was clipped by 1 base and J by 0 bases, with 11 bases between them. The assay was carried out at the deep level. Sequencing was performed with immunoSEQ multiplex PCR; in TCRdb, only in-frame clones are kept and a portion is missing. The sample has fewer than 850,000 clones; 80% to 95% are singletons. The chain has TRBV7-9 and TRBJ2-3, with no clear D. Sequencing used memory CD8+ T cells from PBMCs. Noted subset: CD45RO+ cells pooled with CCR7-negative TemRA cells. This clonotype was obtained from a man between 18 and 35 years old in good health. Some clones in this sample may be carry-over from other donors' samples. CDR3 in DNA: TGTGCCAGCAGCTTAGGGCCGACGGCTAGCACAGATACGCAGTATTTT. Its protein product is CASSLGPTASTDTQYF. The full variable domain, with the rest looked up from reference TRBV7-9 and TRBJ2-3, is DTGVSQNPRHKITKRGQNVTFRCDPISEHNRLYWYRQTLGQGPEFLTYFQNEAQLEKSRLLSDRFSAERPKGSFSTLEIQRTEQGDSAMYLCASSLGPTASTDTQYFGPGTRLTVL.